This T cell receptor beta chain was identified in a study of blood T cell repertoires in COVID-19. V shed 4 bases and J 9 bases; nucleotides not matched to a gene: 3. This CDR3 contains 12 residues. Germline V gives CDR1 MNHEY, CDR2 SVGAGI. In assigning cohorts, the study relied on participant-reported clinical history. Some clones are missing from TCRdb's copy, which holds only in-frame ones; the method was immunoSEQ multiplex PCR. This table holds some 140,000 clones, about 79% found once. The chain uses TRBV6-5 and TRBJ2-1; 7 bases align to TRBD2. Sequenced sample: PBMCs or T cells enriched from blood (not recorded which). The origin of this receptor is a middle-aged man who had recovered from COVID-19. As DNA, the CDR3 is TGTGCCAGCAGTTCACTAGCGATTGAGCAGTTCTTC. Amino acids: CASSSLAIEQFF.